The rows below give T cell receptor beta chains drawn from one sample of a study of neurological immune-mediated disorders. TCRdb processed the 5' RACE reads anew with MiXCR; each CDR3 protein has one entry. The table includes under 70,000 distinct CDR3 sequences, around 3.4% detected once. Material: PBMCs. The receptors come from a woman aged 55-70 years with multiple sclerosis. CDR3s include the opening cysteine and the closing phenylalanine or tryptophan. A D gene is named only where the DNA matches it firmly. The size entry gives once, few or many counts, or a class when the clone is expanded.

J	D	size	V	CDR3
TRBJ2-1	TRBD2	many	TRBV5-1	CASSIGLVLSGEQFF
TRBJ2-1	TRBD1	many	TRBV5-5	CASSLIPGGAYNEQFF
TRBJ2-7	-	many	TRBV29-1	CSVRVTYEQYF
TRBJ2-1	TRBD2	many	TRBV5-1	CASRYPAGEGNEQFF
TRBJ2-1	TRBD2	many	TRBV5-1	CASSLTGGTTLKQFF
TRBJ2-6	-	many	TRBV27	CASSSPSSGANVLTF
TRBJ1-6	TRBD1	many	TRBV10-3	CAISDTGGGISPLHF
TRBJ1-2	-	many	TRBV6-5	CASSYSLGVVDTYGYTF
TRBJ2-1	TRBD2	many	TRBV10-3	CAISAGTSGGASEQFF
TRBJ2-1	-	many	TRBV4-3	CASSQDDNEQFF
TRBJ2-2	-	many	TRBV7-2	CASSFMRGSTGELFF
TRBJ1-1	-	many	TRBV5-1	CASSLAAGLNTEAFF
TRBJ2-1	TRBD1	many	TRBV5-4	CASSQGVRTTYNEQFF
TRBJ2-5	-	many	TRBV29-1	CSVSRSKETQYF
TRBJ2-7	TRBD2	many	TRBV5-1	CASSLALAGDTGQYF
TRBJ1-5	-	many	TRBV29-1	CSVRHTGTNQPQHF
TRBJ2-7	-	many	TRBV7-9	CASSPAAPFYEQYF
TRBJ2-3	-	many	TRBV12-3/TRBV12-4	CASRPRTLTDTQYF
TRBJ2-2	-	many	TRBV4-2	CASSQEWTVARNTGELFF
TRBJ2-1	TRBD1	many	TRBV12-3/TRBV12-4	CASRGQGSSYNEQFF
TRBJ2-3	-	many	TRBV7-2	CASSFPHPGPLEYTQYF
TRBJ2-3	TRBD1	many	TRBV27	CASSLVGGAEEYF